This T cell receptor beta chain was recorded in a study of read filtering for tumor transcriptome and immune sequencing. For the study at large: Among patients, roughly 17 were male and about 15 female, aged about 45 to 90 (mean about 69). DNase treatment preceded whole-transcriptome library preparation. Whole-study results and caveats: The CD138-negative fraction was mixed bone marrow immune cells, not pure T cells.

Every patient had bone marrow sampled while the disease was active. The CDR3 consists of 14 residues. V lost 2 bases, J lost 3 bases, and 10 bases lay in between. The germline V gene has CDR1 SGHDN and CDR2 FVKESK. On this clonotype itself: Antigen specificity is unknown.

Molecular barcoded adaptors covering alpha/delta and beta/gamma chains were used on 400 ng RNA. TCRdb ran MiXCR on the reads and lists one entry per CDR3 protein. This table holds 30,000 to 40,000 distinct CDR3 sequences, roughly an eighth found once. The sequence was obtained from a donor over 35 with multiple myeloma. The gene calls are TRBV14 and TRBJ1-1; D not certain. Sequenced sample: a population of CD138-negative cells sorted from bone marrow. This chain's CDR3 is CASSQRGRYTEAFF. For the CDR3, the DNA is TGTGCCAGCAGCCAACGGGGTCGGTACACTGAAGCTTTCTTT.